One T cell receptor (beta chain) is described in this entry. The authors divided CD4+ cells into CD45RA+ naive and CD45RA-negative memory subsets. There are 15 residues in the CDR3. From germline, CDR1 is MNHEY and CDR2 SMNVEV (reference sequence). Trimming removed 2 bases from V and 1 base from J; junction bases left unmatched: 5. The data were taken from a study of shared clonotypes between healthy human individuals. Produced via immunoSEQ multiplex PCR; TCRdb's table is partial and in-frame only. The sample lists about 2.3 million clones; under 95% were seen once. This receptor was identified in a young man in good health. Some clones in this sample may be carry-over from other donors' samples. This rearrangement joins TRBV27 to TRBJ2-7, with 7 positions matching TRBD1. The specimen was naive CD4+ T cells from PBMCs. Subset in this sample: CD45RA+ positively selected. The CDR3 is CASSLRQGDSYEQYF. The CDR3 DNA reads as TGTGCCAGCAGTTTACGGCAGGGGGATTCCTACGAGCAGTACTTC.